These 12 T cell receptor beta chains were all obtained from the same sample, sequenced in a study of neoadjuvant anti-PD-1 for oral cavity cancer (dated by TCRdb to the early 2020s). Library generation was performed with the immunoSEQ multiplex PCR assay. Drawn from immuneACCESS, this table holds only the in-frame rearrangements with V and J called that TCRdb kept. Clones are partly lost; checked studies trace under half to an unresolved V gene and leave the rest unexplained. The sample data list approximately 67,000 clones, and about four fifths of these were observed just once. The ten largest clones take up 3% to 4% of the sample. The time point label here, explained by the study, means: before neoadjuvant nivolumab. The sample was PBMCs, taken before nivolumab (anti-PD-1) treatment. These receptors came from a person aged 35-79 years with oral cavity squamous cell carcinoma.

Notes on this clone: At one of its ends the junction is not consistent with the germline gene, which may arise from a read error. The rearrangement joins TRBV6-6 to TRBJ1-2; D is ambiguous. This CDR3 has 13 amino acids. Germline assignment: CDR1 MNHNY and CDR2 SVGAGI (reference sequence). The CDR3 loop is CASSELEVLGWYF. CDR3 coding DNA: TGTGCCAGCAGTGAGCTAGAAGTTTTGGGGTGGTACTTC.

The V gene is TRBV30, the J gene TRBJ2-1, with D perhaps TRBD2 (5 bases). Trimming took 4 bases from V and 0 from J, leaving 10 bases between them. Germline V gives CDR1 GTSNPN, CDR2 SVGIG (reference sequence). The CDR3 spans 14 residues. CDR3 amino acids: CAWTKRLSYNEQFF. DNA for the CDR3: TGTGCCTGGACAAAGCGGCTCTCCTACAATGAGCAGTTCTTC.

The chain has TRBV5-4 and TRBJ1-5, with D perhaps TRBD1 (6 bases). This CDR3 has 14 residues. Germline loops: CDR1 SGHNT, CDR2 YYREEE (reference sequence). Trimming removed 2 bases at V and 7 bases at J, with 13 bases between. CDR3 region: CASSFGGRGQPQHF. Here the CDR3 DNA reads TGTGCCAGCAGCTTTGGGGGGCGGGGGCAGCCCCAGCATTTT.

This chain joins TRBV4-2 and TRBJ2-2; D may be TRBD1 (5 bases). The CDR3 spans 18 residues. Trimming took 7 bases from V and 0 from J, leaving 21 bases between them. From germline, CDR1 is LGHNA and CDR2 YNFKEQ. The DNA for the CDR3 is TGTGCCAGCACCGCAGCTCGTATGGGGCTACCGAACACCGGGGAGCTGTTTTTT. Its protein is CASTAARMGLPNTGELFF.

A few counts support this clone. The chain has TRBV6-4 and TRBJ2-3, with 9 bases lining up with TRBD1. The CDR3 sequence is 14 residues long. Germline CDR1 MRHNA, CDR2 SNTAGT. The junction had 5 bases not matched to a gene; V was cut back by 6 bases and J by 4 bases. CDR3 bases: TGTGCCAGCAGCGCTACAGGGGGCGCAGATACGCAGTATTTT. It specifies CASSATGGADTQYF.

This sequence joins TRBV28 and TRBJ2-5; D gene unclear. The CDR3 extends over 15 amino acids. The germline V gene has CDR1 MDHEN and CDR2 SYDVKM. V lost 5 bases and J lost 5, with 18 bases in between. Here the CDR3 DNA reads TGTGCCAGCAGTCTTAGTCAAATGGGGTTGGAGACCCAGTACTTC. Protein: CASSLSQMGLETQYF.

This chain links TRBV10-3 with TRBJ2-2; D may be TRBD1 or TRBD2 (6 bases each). From germline, CDR1 is ENHRY and CDR2 SYGVKD. V lost 7 bases, J lost 6 bases, and 12 bases lay in between. This CDR3 spans 13 amino acids. In DNA form, the CDR3 reads TGTGCCATCAAGAACGGGGGCCCCGGGGAGCTGTTTTTT. Encoded protein: CAIKNGGPGELFF.

J is TRBJ1-6 and V is TRBV5-8, with TRBD1 as a possible D gene (6 bases). CDR3 length: 16 amino acids. Trimming removed 0 bases from V and 5 bases from J, with 12 bases in between. The germline CDR1 and CDR2 sequences are SGHTS and YDEGEE. In DNA, the CDR3 is TGTGCCAGCAGCTTGGTACAGGGAGTCCATAATTCACCCCTCCACTTT. Protein sequence: CASSLVQGVHNSPLHF.

The rearrangement uses TRBV11-2 and TRBJ2-7, with D tentatively TRBD1 or TRBD2 (6 bases each). Trimming cost V 5 bases and J 5 bases, with 19 bases left between them. Germline loops: CDR1 SGHAT, CDR2 FQNNGV. CDR3 length equals 15 residues. CDR3 coding DNA: TGTGCCAGCAGCCGCTTACAGGGAGGCGGGCACGAGCAGTACTTC. Amino acids: CASSRLQGGGHEQYF.

The chain couples TRBV18 to TRBJ2-1, with 10 bases fitting TRBD2. The germline V gene has CDR1 KGHSH and CDR2 LQKENI. This CDR3 spans 15 amino acids. Trimming took 0 bases from V and 6 from J; bases not matched to a gene: 2. CDR3 coding DNA: TGTGCCAGCTCACCACCCCTAGCGGGAGTCAATGAGCAGTTCTTC. Translated, it gives CASSPPLAGVNEQFF.

In its sample, this clone was seen once. V gene TRBV7-8 combines with J gene TRBJ1-1; the D gene is possibly TRBD1 (5 bases). V was shortened by 4 bases and J by 0 bases, with 18 bases between the two germline ends. The germline V gene encodes CDR1 SGHVS and CDR2 FQNEAQ. CDR3 size: 17 residues. This CDR3 is CASSSLTGASMNTEAFF. The CDR3 nucleotides are TGTGCCAGCAGCTCACTTACCGGGGCATCCATGAACACTGAAGCTTTCTTT.

The gene calls are TRBV6-6 and TRBJ2-5, with D uncertain. Trimming shortened V by 7 bases and J by 8 bases, and 17 bases separated the two germline ends. Germline CDR1 is MNHNY and CDR2 is SVGAGI (reference sequence). This CDR3 contains 13 residues. In DNA form, the CDR3 reads TGTGCCAGCACCAACAAAGGACCTGGAACCCAGTACTTC. It yields the protein CASTNKGPGTQYF.